Listed below are T cell receptor beta chains from one sample, sequenced in a study of T cell repertoires in cytomegalovirus infection. TCRdb re-called the reads with MiXCR, one entry per CDR3 protein. The data show around 200,000 distinct CDR3 sequences, around two fifths seen once. Their specific antigens are unknown. The material was CD8+ T cells from cultured PBMCs, obtained from culture after CMV antigen stimulation. The receptors shown here come from a human donor in good health (CMV status not recorded). Some clones in this sample may be carry-over from other donors' samples. Each CDR3 is given with its conserved first and last residue. Each record gives: clone size, D gene, V gene, J gene, CDR3 DNA, CDR3 protein. D genes are given only for firm matches. Clone size is given for some rows only: seen once, a few or many times, or a class if the clone is expanded.

NA	TRBD1	TRBV19	TRBJ2-2	TGTGCCAGTAGTATTCTGAGGGAAGACAGGGGGGCCGGGGAGCTGTTTTTT	CASSILREDRGAGELFF
NA	TRBD2	TRBV12-3/TRBV12-4	TRBJ2-5	TGTGCCAGCAGTTGGTCAGGGCTCGGGAGGGAGGTACGAGAGACCCAGTACTTC	CASSWSGLGREVRETQYF
NA	NA	TRBV19	TRBJ2-1	TGTGCCAGTAGCCGAAAAGGTGGTAATGTTCACTGGAATGAGCAGTTCTTC	CASSRKGGNVHWNEQFF
few	NA	TRBV6-1	TRBJ1-1	TGTGCCAGCAGTGCCGGGACCGCGTTT	CASSAGTAF
NA	NA	TRBV7-6	TRBJ2-5	TGTGCCAGCAGCTTGGGGTCCTTTCAAGAGACCCAGTACTTC	CASSLGSFQETQYF
NA	TRBD2	TRBV6-6	TRBJ2-3	TGTGCCAGCAGTTACAGCGGGGGCCTTCGCACAGATACGCAGTATTTT	CASSYSGGLRTDTQYF
NA	NA	TRBV19	TRBJ1-6	TGTGCCAGTACTCCAGGAGACTATAATTCACCCCTCCACTTT	CASTPGDYNSPLHF
NA	NA	TRBV6-2/TRBV6-3	TRBJ2-1	TGTGCCAGCAGTTATATACTAGAGAGGTCGCCCTACAATGAGCAGTTCTTC	CASSYILERSPYNEQFF
few	NA	TRBV7-8	TRBJ1-1	TGTGCCAGCAGCTTAGTAGGGGGATTTGGCACTGAAGCTTTCTTT	CASSLVGGFGTEAFF
NA	TRBD1	TRBV6-1	TRBJ2-7	TGTGCCAGCAGTGCACGACAGGGGAGGTGGGAGCAGTACTTC	CASSARQGRWEQYF
NA	NA	TRBV27	TRBJ2-7	TGTGCCAGCAGTTCGGCGGGGGCCCGGTACGAGCAGTACTTC	CASSSAGARYEQYF
few	NA	TRBV7-6	TRBJ1-2	TGTGCCAGCAGCTCTAGGGGGGGCGGCTATGGCTACACCTTC	CASSSRGGGYGYTF
NA	NA	TRBV6-1	TRBJ1-3	TGTGCCAGCAGTGAAGGGGGGACAATCCCACCGGCCATATATTTT	CASSEGGTIPPAIYF
NA	TRBD1	TRBV15	TRBJ1-1	TGTGCCACCAGCAGCCGAGACAGGGCAGGGACTGAAGCTTTCTTT	CATSSRDRAGTEAFF
NA	TRBD1	TRBV27	TRBJ2-7	TGTGCCAGCAGTATGGGACAGGGGCCCTACGAGCAGTACTTC	CASSMGQGPYEQYF
many	NA	TRBV7-6	TRBJ2-2	TGTGCCAGCAGCTTGGATTGGGGGCCTAACACCGGGGAGCTGTTTTTT	CASSLDWGPNTGELFF
few	NA	TRBV7-2	TRBJ2-7	TGTGCCAGCAGCTCTCCGCCCTCCTACGAGCAGTACTTC	CASSSPPSYEQYF
few	NA	TRBV6-1	TRBJ2-7	TGTGCCAGCAGTGTAGGGATAAACTACGAGCAGTACTTC	CASSVGINYEQYF
few	NA	TRBV12-3/TRBV12-4	TRBJ1-2	TGTGCCAGCACTACTGACAGAACTAACTATGGCTACACCTTC	CASTTDRTNYGYTF
few	TRBD1	TRBV2	TRBJ2-7	TGTGCCAGCACAGGAGAGGACAGGTCTTACGAGCAGTACTTC	CASTGEDRSYEQYF
NA	NA	TRBV7-2	TRBJ1-6	TGTGCCAGCAGCTTAGTACAGGGTGGTAATTCACCCCTCCACTTT	CASSLVQGGNSPLHF
NA	NA	TRBV27	TRBJ2-6	TGTGCCAGCAGTTTTCAGGGGTCGGGGGCCAACGTCCTGACTTTC	CASSFQGSGANVLTF
few	TRBD1	TRBV5-1	TRBJ2-1	TGCGCCAGCAGCTTGGGAGGGGGCGGCCCGCCCTACAATGAGCAGTTCTTC	CASSLGGGGPPYNEQFF
NA	TRBD2	TRBV2	TRBJ2-1	TGTGCCAGCAGGTCATACAGCGGGAGCTCCTACAATGAGCAGTTCTTC	CASRSYSGSSYNEQFF
NA	TRBD1	TRBV7-9	TRBJ2-7	TGTGCCAGCAGCTCTCCGGGACAGTTTTACGAGCAGTACTTC	CASSSPGQFYEQYF
few	NA	TRBV10-2	TRBJ2-1	TGCGCCAGCAGATTGGGCGGGGCCCCAAGGTACAATGAGCAGTTCTTC	CASRLGGAPRYNEQFF
NA	NA	TRBV2	TRBJ2-1	TGTGCCAGCAGTGAATGGAGTTTGAATGAGCAGTTCTTC	CASSEWSLNEQFF
NA	NA	TRBV24-1	TRBJ2-1	TGTGCCACCAGTGCAAGGCGGAGCTCCTACAATGAGCAGTTCTTC	CATSARRSSYNEQFF
NA	TRBD1	TRBV7-9	TRBJ2-7	TGTGCCAGCAGCTTAGAACAGGGGGGCTACGAGCAGTACTTC	CASSLEQGGYEQYF
NA	TRBD1	TRBV5-6	TRBJ1-2	TGTGCCAGCAGCGGCGGGACAGGGGTCTATGGCTACACCTTC	CASSGGTGVYGYTF
NA	TRBD1	TRBV7-6	TRBJ2-2	TGTGCCAGCAGCGGGGTGTCGCAGGGGGCCACCGGGGAGCTGTTTTTT	CASSGVSQGATGELFF
once	TRBD2	TRBV18	TRBJ2-7	TGTGCCAGCTCACCAAAAGGCTTGCGGGGGTCCCCCTACGAGCAGTACTTC	CASSPKGLRGSPYEQYF
few	NA	TRBV11-2	TRBJ1-2	TGTGCCAGCAGCTTAGGGGCCTATGGCTACACCTTC	CASSLGAYGYTF
few	NA	TRBV4-1	TRBJ1-3	TGCGCCAGCAGCCAAGAAGAGGGTCGTAATGGAAACACCATATATTTT	CASSQEEGRNGNTIYF
many	TRBD2	TRBV12-3/TRBV12-4	TRBJ2-7	TGTGCCAGCAGTTCCATCTATCACAGGGGGACCTGGCTAGCGGGAGGCTTCCTCTCCTACGAGCAGTACTTC	CASSSIYHRGTWLAGGFLSYEQYF
NA	NA	TRBV7-9	TRBJ1-2	TGTGCCAGCAGATCAGGAGCCGGGAGGAAAGGGAGCCATGGCTACACCTTC	CASRSGAGRKGSHGYTF
few	TRBD1	TRBV28	TRBJ1-1	TGTGCCAGCCGCCGGGACAGGGTTAACACTGAAGCTTTCTTT	CASRRDRVNTEAFF
NA	NA	TRBV7-9	TRBJ1-1	TGTGCCAGCAGCTTATTGGGGGGCGCAGAGATGACTGAAGCTTTCTTT	CASSLLGGAEMTEAFF
once	TRBD2	TRBV5-4	TRBJ2-3	TGTGCCAGCAGTCCTAGCGGGAGGGCCGGGTCGGATACGCAGTATTTT	CASSPSGRAGSDTQYF
NA	NA	TRBV27	TRBJ2-5	TGTGCCAGCAGTTTCGGCAACAGGGACCAAGAGACCCCGTACTTC	CASSFGNRDQETPYF
few	NA	TRBV7-3	TRBJ2-3	TGTGCCAGCAGCTTAATAGGCGGGGCCACAGATACGCAGTATTTT	CASSLIGGATDTQYF